This T cell receptor beta chain was sequenced during a study of CD4 T cells in relation to SARS-CoV-2 and coronaviruses. About the study: The HLA restriction of the shared crossreactive spike epitopes was mapped. Whole-study results and caveats: The cross-reactivity analysis covered only spike protein, not other viral proteins.

Trimming left V 2 bases short and J 3 bases short, with 19 bases between. The CDR3 is made up of 17 amino acids. Germline assignment: CDR1 MGHRA and CDR2 YSYEKL. Profiled with immunoSEQ multiplex PCR; TCRdb holds only in-frame clones, not every one. The sample yields tens of thousands of clones, 77% seen once. Comment on this clone: The target antigen is unknown.

Sequencing used memory CD4+ T cells from PBMCs, cultured in vitro. The chain recombines TRBV4-1 with TRBJ1-1; weak D call: TRBD1 (5 bases). The sequence was obtained from an adult with COVID-19. CDR3 residues: CASSQRLPGPGDTEAFF. CDR3 in DNA: TGCGCCAGCAGCCAACGCTTACCGGGGCCCGGGGACACTGAAGCTTTCTTT.